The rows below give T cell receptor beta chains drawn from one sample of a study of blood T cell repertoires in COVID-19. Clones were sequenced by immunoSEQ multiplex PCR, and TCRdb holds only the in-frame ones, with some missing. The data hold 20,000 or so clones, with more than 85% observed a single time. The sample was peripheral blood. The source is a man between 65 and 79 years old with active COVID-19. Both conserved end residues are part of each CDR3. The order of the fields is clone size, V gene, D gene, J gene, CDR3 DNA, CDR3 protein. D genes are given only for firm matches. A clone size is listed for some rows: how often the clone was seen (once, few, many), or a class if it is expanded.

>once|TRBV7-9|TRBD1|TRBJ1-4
TGTGCCAGCAGCTCAACAGGGGGCGCAAATGAAAAACTGTTTTTT
CASSSTGGANEKLFF
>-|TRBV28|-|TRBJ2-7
TGTGCCACCCAATCCTGGGCTAGCGCTTCCTACGAGCAGTACTTC
CATQSWASASYEQYF
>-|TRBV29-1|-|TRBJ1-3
TGCAGCGTTATTGGTCAGAACACCATATATTTT
CSVIGQNTIYF
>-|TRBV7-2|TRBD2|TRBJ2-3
TGTGCCAGCAGCACCTCACTAGCGGGAGTAACAGATACGCAGTATTTT
CASSTSLAGVTDTQYF
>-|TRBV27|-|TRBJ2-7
TGTGCCAGCAGTTTAACAGGGCCCTACGAGCAGTACTTC
CASSLTGPYEQYF
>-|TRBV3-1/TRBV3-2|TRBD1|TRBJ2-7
TGTGCCAGCAGCCACCAGGACAGGGGGAAGTACGAGCAGTACTTC
CASSHQDRGKYEQYF
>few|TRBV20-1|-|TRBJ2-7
TGCAGTGCTAGTACGGCGGACAGCCGCTACGAGCAGTACTTC
CSASTADSRYEQYF
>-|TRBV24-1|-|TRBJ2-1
TGTGCCACCGGCCCCGGGAGCTCCTACAATGAGCAGTTCTTC
CATGPGSSYNEQFF
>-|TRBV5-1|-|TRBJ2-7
TGCGCCAGCAGCCCGGACAGCCAGCGGTACTTC
CASSPDSQRYF
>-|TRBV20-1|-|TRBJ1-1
TGCAGTGCTAGGTTAGTCACTGAAGCTTTCTTT
CSARLVTEAFF
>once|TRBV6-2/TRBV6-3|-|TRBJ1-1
TGTGCCAGCAGCCGCCAACCCCTGACTTCGGCTTTCTTT
CASSRQPLTSAFF
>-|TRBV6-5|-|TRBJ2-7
TGTGCCAGCAGTTACGGGAGGAGCTCCTACGAGCAGTACTTC
CASSYGRSSYEQYF
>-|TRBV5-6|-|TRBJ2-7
TGTGCCAGCAGCTTGGGAGGACAGTTCCACTACGAGCAGTACTTC
CASSLGGQFHYEQYF
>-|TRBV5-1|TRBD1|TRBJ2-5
TGCGCCAGCAGCTTGGGCTCGGGACAGCAAGAGACCCAGTACTTC
CASSLGSGQQETQYF
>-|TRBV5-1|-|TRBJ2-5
TGCGCCAGCAGCTTACAGCAAGAGACCCAGTACTTC
CASSLQQETQYF
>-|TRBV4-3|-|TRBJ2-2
TGCGCCAGCAGCCAAGTTGGGGGCGGGAGAAACGGGGAGCTGTTTTTT
CASSQVGGGRNGELFF
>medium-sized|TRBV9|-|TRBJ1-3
TGTGCCAGCAGCGTAGTCAGCGGAGGGGACACCATATATTTT
CASSVVSGGDTIYF
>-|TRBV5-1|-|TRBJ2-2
TGCGCCAGCAGCTTGGTGGTGGACTTTATGGACACCGGGGAGCTGTTTTTT
CASSLVVDFMDTGELFF
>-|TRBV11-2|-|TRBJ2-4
TGTGCCAGCAGCCCCACGCTGACGGGGATAGCCAAAAACATTCAGTACTTC
CASSPTLTGIAKNIQYF
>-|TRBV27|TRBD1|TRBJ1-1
TGTGCCAGCAGTCCCCGGACAGGGAGGTACACTGAAGCTTTCTTT
CASSPRTGRYTEAFF
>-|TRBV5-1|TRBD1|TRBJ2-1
TGCGCCAGCAGCATACTACAGGGGGCGGCAAATGAGCAGTTCTTC
CASSILQGAANEQFF
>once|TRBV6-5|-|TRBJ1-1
TGTGCCAGCAGTTACCTTACAGAGAACACTGAAGCTTTCTTT
CASSYLTENTEAFF